These T cell receptor beta chains were read from a single sample in a study of cytomegalovirus exposure and HLA in healthy donors. Profiling relied on immunoSEQ multiplex PCR, and the TCRdb table lists in-frame clones only, not all of them. Altogether 150,000 to 200,000 clones are present, 70% to 85% being singletons, with the ten largest covering approximately 4.5%. The sequenced material came from PBMCs. The source of these receptors is a man aged 40-50 years in good health and CMV-seronegative. The CDR3 runs from the conserved cysteine through the conserved F or W. A D gene is named only where the DNA matches it firmly. Part of the rows lack a size; the others show once, few, many or a class for expanded clones.

v_gene	d_gene	abundance	len	j_gene	CDR3aa	CDR3nt
TRBV7-9	NA	NA	13	TRBJ1-1	CASSSPGGAEAFF	TGTGCCAGCAGCTCCCCGGGTGGCGCTGAAGCTTTCTTT
TRBV19	TRBD1	NA	12	TRBJ1-1	CASSMPGQETFF	TGTGCCAGTAGTATGCCGGGACAGGAGACTTTCTTT
TRBV18	NA	NA	17	TRBJ1-5	CASSPIGAGISNQPQHF	TGTGCCAGCTCACCCATCGGCGCAGGAATTAGCAATCAGCCCCAGCATTTT
TRBV28	TRBD1	NA	14	TRBJ1-3	CASSSRQGRNTIYF	TGTGCCAGCAGCTCACGACAGGGCCGAAACACCATATATTTT
TRBV25-1	NA	few	14	TRBJ1-1	CASSPSGGRPEAFF	TGTGCCAGCAGTCCTTCAGGAGGGCGGCCTGAAGCTTTCTTT
TRBV7-9	NA	NA	13	TRBJ2-7	CASSQPPRGEQYF	TGTGCCAGCAGCCAGCCGCCCAGGGGCGAGCAGTACTTC
TRBV5-1	NA	NA	13	TRBJ2-1	CASSGIRDNEQFF	TGCGCCAGCAGCGGAATCAGGGATAATGAGCAGTTCTTC
TRBV6-1	NA	NA	16	TRBJ1-1	CASSERGGVTNTEAFF	TGTGCCAGCAGTGAAAGGGGGGGGGTCACGAACACTGAAGCTTTCTTT
TRBV4-2	NA	NA	15	TRBJ2-2	CASSQGGGRTGELFF	TGTGCCAGCAGCCAAGGCGGGGGCCGTACCGGGGAGCTGTTTTTT
TRBV19	NA	NA	15	TRBJ1-1	CATTPSRGNKRGAFF	TGTGCGACGACCCCGTCCAGGGGTAATAAGAGGGGAGCTTTCTTT
TRBV9	NA	NA	15	TRBJ2-5	CASSVSEGVVETQYF	TGTGCCAGCAGCGTAAGTGAGGGGGTTGTTGAGACCCAGTACTTC
TRBV15	NA	few	14	TRBJ1-4	CATSRTRGNEKLFF	TGTGCCACCAGCAGGACCAGGGGAAATGAAAAACTGTTTTTT
TRBV4-3	TRBD1	NA	18	TRBJ2-3	CASSQVLRGQGSTDTQYF	TGCGCCAGCAGCCAAGTACTTCGGGGACAGGGTAGCACAGATACGCAGTATTTT
TRBV2	NA	once	16	TRBJ2-7	CASSPGEGPIWDEQYF	TGTGCCAGCAGTCCCGGAGAGGGCCCCATTTGGGACGAGCAGTACTTC
TRBV4-1	NA	NA	14	TRBJ1-1	CASSREGGNTEAFF	TGCGCCAGCAGCCGGGAGGGGGGGAACACTGAAGCTTTCTTT
TRBV5-1	NA	once	14	TRBJ2-3	CASSTGGSPDTQYF	TGCGCCAGTTCGACTGGGGGGTCCCCAGATACGCAGTATTTT
TRBV23-1	NA	NA	17	TRBJ1-5	CASSHQLDKNSNQPQHF	TGCGCCAGCAGTCACCAACTGGACAAGAATAGCAATCAGCCCCAGCATTTT
TRBV28	NA	NA	14	TRBJ1-4	CASSMGQPREKLFF	TGTGCCAGCAGCATGGGACAACCAAGAGAAAAACTGTTTTTT
TRBV29-1	TRBD1	NA	14	TRBJ2-1	CSVREGQEYNEQFF	TGCAGCGTTCGAGAGGGACAGGAGTACAATGAGCAGTTCTTC
TRBV12-5	TRBD1	NA	15	TRBJ2-3	CASGLDRGLGDTQYF	TGTGCTAGTGGTTTGGACAGGGGGCTGGGAGATACGCAGTATTTT
TRBV11-2	NA	NA	16	TRBJ2-7	CASSLGTSFGSYEQYF	TGTGCCAGCAGCCTCGGGACTTCCTTCGGCTCCTACGAGCAGTACTTC
TRBV30	NA	NA	13	TRBJ1-1	CAWSLTENTEAFF	TGTGCCTGGAGTTTGACAGAGAACACTGAAGCTTTCTTT
TRBV5-6	NA	NA	16	TRBJ1-3	CASSGGKVSSGNTIYF	TGTGCCAGCAGCGGCGGCAAAGTTAGCTCTGGAAACACCATATATTTT
TRBV7-6	NA	once	14	TRBJ1-6	CASRGQGNNSPLHF	TGTGCCAGCCGTGGACAAGGGAATAATTCACCCCTCCACTTT
TRBV23-1	TRBD1	NA	17	TRBJ1-2	CASSQSEERDRCYGYTF	TGCGCCAGCAGTCAATCAGAAGAAAGGGACAGATGCTATGGCTACACCTTC
TRBV27	NA	NA	13	TRBJ1-1	CARRQGIVPEAFF	TGTGCCAGGAGGCAGGGGATAGTCCCTGAAGCTTTCTTT
TRBV5-6	NA	NA	16	TRBJ1-2	CASSSGGSPVVGGYTF	TGTGCCAGCAGCTCTGGAGGGTCCCCAGTTGTCGGGGGCTACACCTTC
TRBV6-1	TRBD2	NA	14	TRBJ2-3	CASERGEATDAQYF	TGTGCCTCGGAGCGGGGGGAAGCCACAGATGCGCAGTATTTT
TRBV30	TRBD1	NA	15	TRBJ1-2	CAWKRQGWGNYGYTF	TGTGCCTGGAAACGACAGGGTTGGGGAAACTATGGCTACACCTTC
TRBV5-1	TRBD1	NA	13	TRBJ2-1	CASIPGQGSEQFF	TGCGCCAGCATTCCGGGACAGGGGTCTGAGCAGTTCTTC
TRBV30	NA	few	14	TRBJ2-5	CAWSLPRGGETQYF	TGTGCCTGGAGTCTACCCAGGGGCGGTGAGACCCAGTACTTC
TRBV5-4	NA	NA	15	TRBJ1-4	CASSLDQEDREKLFF	TGTGCCAGCAGCTTGGATCAGGAGGATCGTGAAAAACTGTTTTTT
TRBV18	NA	NA	15	TRBJ2-3	CASSPYAGSTDTQYF	TGTGCCAGCTCCCCCTACGCGGGTAGCACAGATACGCAGTATTTT
TRBV13	NA	NA	12	TRBJ1-1	CASSTGLGEAFF	TGTGCCAGCAGCACAGGGTTGGGTGAAGCTTTCTTT
TRBV5-1	TRBD2	NA	16	TRBJ2-3	CASSSATSGPPDTQYF	TGCGCCAGCAGCTCGGCGACTAGCGGGCCCCCGGATACGCAGTATTTT